The entry that follows covers one TCR beta chain sequence. Under the authors' procedure: Quantification of nucleated cells was approximated via reference gene primer amplification. Assay used: immunoSEQ multiplex PCR; TCRdb lists only in-frame clones, some missing. V, J and clone size are taken as reported in that table, and D and trimming were inferred from the DNA itself. The repertoire holds just under 150,000 clones, with roughly 82% as singletons. The entry originates in a study of blood T cell repertoires in COVID-19. Study summary: Sites in the United States, Italy and Spain provided acute and convalescent COVID-19 samples. Sample material is recorded as cDNA or gDNA derived from T cells, B-cell-depleted T cells, or PBMCs.

CDR1 and CDR2 from the germline V gene are SGHVS and FNYEAQ. This CDR3 has 14 residues. The V end lost 1 base, the J end lost 4 bases, and 11 bases lay between the germline ends. The chain is built from TRBV7-6 and TRBJ2-7; D is perhaps TRBD1 (5 bases). The specimen was peripheral blood. The receptor was isolated from a human donor in a cohort sampled during active COVID-19. As DNA, the CDR3 is TGTGCCAGCAGCTTAGAGTCAGGGCCGTACGAGCAGTACTTC. As protein: CASSLESGPYEQYF.